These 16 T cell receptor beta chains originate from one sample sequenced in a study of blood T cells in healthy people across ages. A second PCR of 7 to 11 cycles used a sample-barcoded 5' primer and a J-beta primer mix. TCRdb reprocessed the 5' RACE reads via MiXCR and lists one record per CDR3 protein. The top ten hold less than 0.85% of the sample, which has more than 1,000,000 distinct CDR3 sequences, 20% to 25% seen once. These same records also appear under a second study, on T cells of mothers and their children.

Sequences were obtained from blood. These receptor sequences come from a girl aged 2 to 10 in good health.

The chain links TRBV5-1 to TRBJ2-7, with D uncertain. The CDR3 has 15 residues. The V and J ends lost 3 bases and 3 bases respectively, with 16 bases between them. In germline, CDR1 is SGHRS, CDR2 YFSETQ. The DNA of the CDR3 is TGCGCCAGCAGCTCGTCCGGAGCCCCCTACTACGAGCAGTACTTC. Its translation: CASSSSGAPYYEQYF.

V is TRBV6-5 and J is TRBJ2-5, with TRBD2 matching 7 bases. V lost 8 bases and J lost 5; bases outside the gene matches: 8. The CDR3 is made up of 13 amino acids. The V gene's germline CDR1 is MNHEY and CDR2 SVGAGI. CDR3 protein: CASHGGERETQYF. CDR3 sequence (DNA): TGTGCCAGCCATGGGGGGGAGAGGGAGACCCAGTACTTC.

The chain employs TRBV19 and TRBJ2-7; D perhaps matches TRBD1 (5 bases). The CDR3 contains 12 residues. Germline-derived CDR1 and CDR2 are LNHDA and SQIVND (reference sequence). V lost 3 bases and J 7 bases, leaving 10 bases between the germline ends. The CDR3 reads CASSMGLSEQYF. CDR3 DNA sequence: TGTGCCAGTAGTATGGGGCTTTCGGAGCAGTACTTC.

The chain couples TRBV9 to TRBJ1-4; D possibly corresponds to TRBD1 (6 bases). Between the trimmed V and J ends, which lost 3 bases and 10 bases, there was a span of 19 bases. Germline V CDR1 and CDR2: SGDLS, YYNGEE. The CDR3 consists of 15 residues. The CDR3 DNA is TGTGCCAGCAGCGCATTCGACAGGATGGGGGGAAAACTGTTTTTT. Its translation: CASSAFDRMGGKLFF. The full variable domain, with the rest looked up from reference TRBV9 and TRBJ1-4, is DSGVTQTPKHLITATGQRVTLRCSPRSGDLSVYWYQQSLDQGLQFLIQYYNGEERAKGNILERFSAQQFPDLHSELNLSSLELGDSALYFCASSAFDRMGGKLFFGSGTQLSVL.

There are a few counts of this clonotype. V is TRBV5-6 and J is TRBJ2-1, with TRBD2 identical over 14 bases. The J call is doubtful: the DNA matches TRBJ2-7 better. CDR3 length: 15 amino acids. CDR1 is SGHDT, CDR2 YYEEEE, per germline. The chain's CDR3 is CASSLGLAGDDEQYF. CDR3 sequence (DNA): TGTGCCAGCAGCCTGGGACTAGCGGGAGACGACGAGCAGTACTTC.

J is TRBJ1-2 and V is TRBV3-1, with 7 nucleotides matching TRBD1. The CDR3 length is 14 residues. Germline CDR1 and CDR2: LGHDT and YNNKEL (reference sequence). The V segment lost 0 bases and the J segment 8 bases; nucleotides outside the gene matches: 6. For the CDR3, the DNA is TGTGCCAGCAGCCAAGACGGAGGGGGCAGAGGCTACACCTTC. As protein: CASSQDGGGRGYTF. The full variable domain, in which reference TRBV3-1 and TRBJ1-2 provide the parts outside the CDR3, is DTAVSQTPKYLVTQMGNDKSIKCEQNLGHDTMYWYKQDSKKFLKIMFSYNNKELIINETVPNRFSPKSPDKAHLNLHINSLELGDSAVYFCASSQDGGGRGYTFGSGTRLTVV.

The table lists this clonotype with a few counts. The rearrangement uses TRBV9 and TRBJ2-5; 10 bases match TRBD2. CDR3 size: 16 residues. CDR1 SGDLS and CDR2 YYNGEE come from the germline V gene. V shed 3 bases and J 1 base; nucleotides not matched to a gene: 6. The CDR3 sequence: CASSAPLAGSQETQYF. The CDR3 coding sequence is TGTGCCAGCAGCGCGCCACTAGCGGGGAGCCAAGAGACCCAGTACTTC.

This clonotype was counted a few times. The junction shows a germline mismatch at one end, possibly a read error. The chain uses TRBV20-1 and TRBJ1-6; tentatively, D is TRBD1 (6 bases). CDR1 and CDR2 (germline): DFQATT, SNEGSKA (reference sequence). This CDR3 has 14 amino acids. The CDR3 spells CSARAHREGSPLNF. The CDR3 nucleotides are TGCAGTGCTAGAGCCCACAGGGAAGGATCACCCCTCAACTTT.

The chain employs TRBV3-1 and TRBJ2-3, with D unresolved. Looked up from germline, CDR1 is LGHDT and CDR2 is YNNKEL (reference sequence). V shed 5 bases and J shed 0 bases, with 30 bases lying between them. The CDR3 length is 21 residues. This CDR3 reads CASSYARPPVGISASTDTQYF. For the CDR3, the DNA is TGTGCCAGCAGCTACGCCCGCCCCCCCGTGGGTATAAGCGCTAGCACAGATACGCAGTATTTT.

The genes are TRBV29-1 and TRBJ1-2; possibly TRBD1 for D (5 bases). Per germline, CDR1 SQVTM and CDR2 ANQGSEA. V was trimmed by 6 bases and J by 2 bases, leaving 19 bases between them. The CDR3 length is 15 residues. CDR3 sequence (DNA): TGCAGCGTGGGCAATTTGGGGACGGAAAACTATGGCTACACCTTC. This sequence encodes CSVGNLGTENYGYTF.

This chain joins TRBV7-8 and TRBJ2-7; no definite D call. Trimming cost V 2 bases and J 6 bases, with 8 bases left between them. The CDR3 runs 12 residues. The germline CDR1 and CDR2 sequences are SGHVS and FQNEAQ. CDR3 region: CASSLNLVEQYF. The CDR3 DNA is TGTGCCAGCAGCTTAAATTTGGTCGAGCAGTACTTC.

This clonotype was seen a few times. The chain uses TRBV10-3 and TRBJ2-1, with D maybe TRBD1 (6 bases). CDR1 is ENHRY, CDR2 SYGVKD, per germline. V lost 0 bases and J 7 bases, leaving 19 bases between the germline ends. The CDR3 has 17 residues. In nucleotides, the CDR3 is TGTGCCATCAGTGAGTCGGCTGGGCAGGGGAACGGGAATGAGCAGTTCTTC. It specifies CAISESAGQGNGNEQFF.

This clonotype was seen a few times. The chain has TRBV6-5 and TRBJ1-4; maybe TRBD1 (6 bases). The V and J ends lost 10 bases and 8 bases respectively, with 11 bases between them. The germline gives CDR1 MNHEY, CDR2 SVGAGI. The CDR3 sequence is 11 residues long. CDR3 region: CATLGGEKLFF. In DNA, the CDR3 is TGTGCCACCCTTGGGGGCGAAAAACTGTTTTTT.

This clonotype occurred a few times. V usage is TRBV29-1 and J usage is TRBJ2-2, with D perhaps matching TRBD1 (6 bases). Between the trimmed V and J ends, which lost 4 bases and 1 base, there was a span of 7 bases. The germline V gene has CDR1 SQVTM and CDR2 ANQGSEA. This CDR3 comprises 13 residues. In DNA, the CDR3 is TGCAGCGTTGCAGGGGAGAACACCGGGGAGCTGTTTTTT. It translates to CSVAGENTGELFF.

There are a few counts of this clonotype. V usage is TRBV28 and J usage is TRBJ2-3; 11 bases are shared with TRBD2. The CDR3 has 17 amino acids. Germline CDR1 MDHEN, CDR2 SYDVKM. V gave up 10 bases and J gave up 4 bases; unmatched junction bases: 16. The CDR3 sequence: CATMTRIAGGPADTQYF. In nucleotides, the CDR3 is TGTGCCACCATGACCCGCATAGCGGGAGGGCCAGCAGATACGCAGTATTTT.

CDR3 bases: TGCAGCGTCCGCTCCCTCGTATCCTACGAGCAGTACTTC. Its protein is CSVRSLVSYEQYF. This sequence joins TRBV29-1 and TRBJ2-7; D unclear. The V end lost 6 bases, the J end lost 1 base, and 13 bases lay between the germline ends. Germline CDR1 and CDR2: SQVTM and ANQGSEA. This CDR3 region has 13 residues.